The entry that follows covers one T cell receptor beta chain sequence. The source of the sample is a study of blood T cell repertoires in COVID-19. Study in general: Material from acute and convalescent COVID-19 was sourced from the United States, Italy and Spain. The cDNA or gDNA used as material had been derived from T cells, B-cell-depleted T cells, or PBMCs.

Germline V gene data show CDR1 as MGHRA and CDR2 as YSYEKL. The V gene end was trimmed by 0 bases and the J gene end by 8 bases; junction bases not matched to a gene: 8. CDR3 length equals 16 residues. Authors' analysis steps: Researchers report that nucleated cell counts were estimated from reference gene primer amplification. Measured with immunoSEQ multiplex PCR; TCRdb has only the in-frame clones, and not every one. For V, J and clone size, that table is used; D and trimming come from the DNA. Of around 140,000 clones in the sample, under 90% were seen once. The sequenced sample was peripheral blood. The TCR sequence derives from a man in his 70s who had recovered from COVID-19. The chain links TRBV4-1 to TRBJ1-4, with 8 bases fitting TRBD1. The CDR3 DNA is TGCGCCAGCAGCCAAGATAGCGGACAGGGTATAGAAAAACTGTTTTTT. It encodes CASSQDSGQGIEKLFF.